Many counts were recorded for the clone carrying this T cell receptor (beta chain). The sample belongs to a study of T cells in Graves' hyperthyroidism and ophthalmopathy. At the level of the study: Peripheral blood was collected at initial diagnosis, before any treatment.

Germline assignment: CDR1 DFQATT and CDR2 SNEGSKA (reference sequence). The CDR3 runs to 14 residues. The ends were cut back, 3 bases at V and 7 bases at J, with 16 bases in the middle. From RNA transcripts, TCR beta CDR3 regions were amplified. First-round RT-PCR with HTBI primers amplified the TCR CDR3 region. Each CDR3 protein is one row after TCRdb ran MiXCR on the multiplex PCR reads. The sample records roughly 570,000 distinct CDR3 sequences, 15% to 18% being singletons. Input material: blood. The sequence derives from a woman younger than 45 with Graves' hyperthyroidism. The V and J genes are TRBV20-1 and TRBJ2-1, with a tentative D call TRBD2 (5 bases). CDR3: CSASEGALRNEQFF. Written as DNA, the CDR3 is TGCAGTGCTAGTGAGGGAGCCCTCCGAAATGAGCAGTTCTTC.